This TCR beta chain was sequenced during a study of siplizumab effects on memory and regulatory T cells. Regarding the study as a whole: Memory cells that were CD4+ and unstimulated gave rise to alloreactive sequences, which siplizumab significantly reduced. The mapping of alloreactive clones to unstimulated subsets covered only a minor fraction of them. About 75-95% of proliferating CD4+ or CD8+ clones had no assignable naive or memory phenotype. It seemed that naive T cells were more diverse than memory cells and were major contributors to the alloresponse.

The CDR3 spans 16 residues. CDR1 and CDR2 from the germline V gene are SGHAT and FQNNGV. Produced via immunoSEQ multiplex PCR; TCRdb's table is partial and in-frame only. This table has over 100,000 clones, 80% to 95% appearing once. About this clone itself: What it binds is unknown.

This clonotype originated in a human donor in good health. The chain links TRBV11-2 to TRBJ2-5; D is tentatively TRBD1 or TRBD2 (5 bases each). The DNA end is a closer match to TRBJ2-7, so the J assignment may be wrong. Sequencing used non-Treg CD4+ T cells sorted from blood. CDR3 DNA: TGTGCCAGCAGCTTGGGAGTATGGGGCGACGGCTACGAGCAGTACTTC. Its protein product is CASSLGVWGDGYEQYF.